This T cell receptor (beta chain) comes out of a study of T cells in narcolepsy. Overall study context: Healthy controls were enrolled alongside patients with narcolepsy type 1 or type 2.

Here immunoSEQ multiplex PCR was the method, and the copy in TCRdb shows in-frame clones only, minus some. The sample consists of approximately 9,400 clones, about three quarters of them appearing once. For this clone: What it binds is unknown.

Findings and caveats of the study: Blood of same and different patients, but not healthy controls, reportedly held recurring autoreactive clonotypes. Comparing one patient's CSF and blood CD4+ clonotypes highlighted HCRT- and TRIB2-specific autoreactive clonotypes.

The CDR3 length is 14 residues. CDR1 and CDR2 from the germline V gene are GTSNPN and SVGIG (reference sequence). Trimming took off 0 bases at V and 3 bases at J, with 12 bases between the two ends. The chain combines TRBV30 with TRBJ2-7, with D unclear. The sequencing input was CD45RA- memory CD8+ T cells from PBMCs. The TCR was taken from a human donor with narcolepsy. The CDR3 here is CAWSVLALNYEQYF. The CDR3 region has the DNA TGTGCCTGGAGTGTACTTGCCCTCAACTACGAGCAGTACTTC. Variable domain in full (rest from reference TRBV30 and TRBJ2-7): SQTIHQWPATLVQPVGSPLSLECTVEGTSNPNLYWYRQAAGRGLQLLFYSVGIGQISSEVPQNLSASRPQDRQFILSSKKLLLSDSGFYLCAWSVLALNYEQYFGPGTRLTVT.